The present entry profiles one T cell receptor beta chain with its context. This record belongs to a study of blood T cell repertoires in COVID-19. Background on the study: Samples of COVID-19 (acute and convalescent) were obtained from the United States, Italy and Spain.

Looked up from germline, CDR1 is SNHLY and CDR2 is FYNNEI. Between the trimmed V and J ends, which lost 1 base and 0 bases, there was a span of 6 bases. The CDR3 has 14 amino acids. Some clones are missing from TCRdb's copy, which holds only in-frame ones; the method was immunoSEQ multiplex PCR. The data contain some 100,000 clones, about four fifths of them singletons. This sequence originates from a human donor in a cohort sampled during active COVID-19. J is TRBJ1-1 and V is TRBV2; D is undetermined. The source material was peripheral blood. The CDR3, as DNA: TGTGCCAGCAGTGAAGGTCGTTTGAACACTGAAGCTTTCTTT. This gives the protein CASSEGRLNTEAFF.